Presented here are 5 T cell receptor beta chains from one specimen sequenced in a study of CD8 T cells in ankylosing spondylitis (dated by TCRdb to about 2017). Paper-wide results and their limitations: A TCR beta motif made up of roughly eight highly homologous amino acid variants appeared to be characteristic of blood from ankylosing spondylitis patients.

No antigen has been assigned to these receptors. The library was built by means of 5' RACE. Sequencing took place on an Illumina HiSeq 2500. TCRdb passed the public sequencing reads through fastp at Q25 and MiXCR, retaining productive beta sequences. Each entry is one CDR3 protein sequence, shown with its most common DNA and genes. This sample has approximately 300,000 distinct CDR3 sequences in its table, and 6.5% to 10% of those were observed once. The ten largest clones capture about 14% of the sample. Sequencing was performed on blood, either unsorted or a sorted T cell fraction (not recorded which). Receptor source: a male donor with ankylosing spondylitis.

This clonotype has ten or more counts. The V gene is TRBV29-1, the J gene TRBJ2-1, with D unclear. The germline V gene encodes CDR1 SQVTM and CDR2 ANQGSEA. CDR3 length: 12 residues. V was clipped by 4 bases and J by 6 bases, with 10 bases between them. For the CDR3, the DNA is TGCAGCGTTGCTCCCCCAGGCAATGAGCAGTTCTTC. Amino acids: CSVAPPGNEQFF.

The chain employs TRBV7-2 and TRBJ1-4; 7 nucleotides match TRBD1. This CDR3 has 15 amino acids. CDR1 and CDR2 (germline): SGHTA, FQGNSA. V shed 6 bases and J 7 bases; nucleotides not matched to a gene: 11. CDR3 bases: TGTGCCAGCAGTTCCCAGGGGGGGGGTAGTGAAAAACTGTTTTTT. Protein product: CASSSQGGGSEKLFF.

This clonotype was seen ten or more times. The J gene is TRBJ2-1, the V gene TRBV3-1; no clear D. In germline, CDR1 is LGHDT, CDR2 YNNKEL (reference sequence). Trimming pared 0 bases from V and 6 bases from J, leaving 9 bases between. The CDR3 loop spans 14 amino acids. This CDR3 is CASSQDWVGNEQFF. The CDR3, as DNA: TGTGCCAGCAGCCAAGATTGGGTTGGCAATGAGCAGTTCTTC.

In this sample, this clonotype turned up a few times. The chain uses TRBV5-1 and TRBJ1-2, with D unresolved. The CDR3 is made up of 16 amino acids. From germline, CDR1 is SGHRS and CDR2 YFSETQ. The V end lost 5 bases, the J end lost 8 bases, and 25 bases lay between the germline ends. This CDR3 reads CASRSGAAEGIYGYTF. The CDR3 region has the DNA TGCGCCAGCAGGTCCGGAGCGGCCGAGGGAATCTACGGCTACACCTTC. Drawing the rest from reference TRBV5-1 and TRBJ1-2, the complete variable domain is KAGVTQTPRYLIKTRGQQVTLSCSPISGHRSVSWYQQTPGQGLQFLFEYFSETQRNKGNFPGRFSGRQFSNSRSEMNVSTLELGDSALYLCASRSGAAEGIYGYTFGSGTRLTVV.

This clonotype has just a few counts. The rearrangement joins TRBV5-4 to TRBJ2-4; TRBD2 matches 9 bases. The germline V gene encodes CDR1 SGHNT and CDR2 YYREEE (reference sequence). The CDR3 runs 16 residues. V was pared by 1 base and J by 3 bases, with 5 bases of the junction left unmatched. CDR3: CASSLLAGEVKNIQYF. CDR3 in DNA: TGTGCCAGCAGCTTGTTAGCGGGAGAAGTCAAAAACATTCAGTACTTC.